A selection of T cell receptor beta chains follows, all from one sample in a study of blood T cell repertoires in COVID-19. Some clones are missing from TCRdb's copy, which holds only in-frame ones; the method was immunoSEQ multiplex PCR. The sample yields roughly 230,000 clones, around 81% seen once. Specimen: peripheral blood. The receptors here all came from a man in his fifties with active or convalescent COVID-19. The CDR3 runs from the conserved cysteine through the conserved F or W. D genes are given only for firm matches. Size is stated for part of the rows, as once, few or many counts, or as a class when the clone is expanded.

cdr3_nt: TGTGCCAGCAGCTTGATGGCGGGGGGTTCGACAGATACGCAGTATTTT; cdr3_aa: CASSLMAGGSTDTQYF; j_call: TRBJ2-3; v_call: TRBV5-5; clone_size: -; d_call: TRBD2
cdr3_nt: TGTGCCAGCAAACCACAGGGGAGCCCGGTGAATCAGCCCCAGCATTTT; cdr3_aa: CASKPQGSPVNQPQHF; j_call: TRBJ1-5; v_call: TRBV28; clone_size: -; d_call: TRBD1
cdr3_nt: TGTGCCAGCAGTCCCCTTGGACAGGGTAACCAAGAGACCCAGTACTTC; cdr3_aa: CASSPLGQGNQETQYF; j_call: TRBJ2-5; v_call: TRBV6-2/TRBV6-3; clone_size: -; d_call: TRBD1
cdr3_nt: TGTGCCAGCAGTGAAGATAGCTCCTATAATTCACCCCTCCACTTT; cdr3_aa: CASSEDSSYNSPLHF; j_call: TRBJ1-6; v_call: TRBV2; clone_size: -; d_call: -
cdr3_nt: TGTGCCAGCAGCCCGCTGGGTAGCGACGCAGATACGCAGTATTTT; cdr3_aa: CASSPLGSDADTQYF; j_call: TRBJ2-3; v_call: TRBV3-1/TRBV3-2; clone_size: -; d_call: -
cdr3_nt: TGTGCCTGGAGTGTAGGCGCGGGGGCCAGGAGCGGTTCACCCCTCCACTTT; cdr3_aa: CAWSVGAGARSGSPLHF; j_call: TRBJ1-6; v_call: TRBV30; clone_size: -; d_call: -
cdr3_nt: TGCGCCAGCAGCTTAGCAGGAAACACCGGGGAGCTGTTTTTT; cdr3_aa: CASSLAGNTGELFF; j_call: TRBJ2-2; v_call: TRBV5-1; clone_size: -; d_call: -
cdr3_nt: TGTGCCAGCAGTGAAGCAAAAACCCCGGGACAGGGCGTACCGAACACTGAAGCTTTCTTT; cdr3_aa: CASSEAKTPGQGVPNTEAFF; j_call: TRBJ1-1; v_call: TRBV6-1; clone_size: -; d_call: TRBD1
cdr3_nt: TGTGCCTGGAGCCGGACAGGGGGGACTCAGCCCCAGCATTTT; cdr3_aa: CAWSRTGGTQPQHF; j_call: TRBJ1-5; v_call: TRBV30; clone_size: -; d_call: TRBD1
cdr3_nt: TGCGCCAGCAGCCTTAGTCCGGGTGGTAGCAATCAGCCCCAGCATTTT; cdr3_aa: CASSLSPGGSNQPQHF; j_call: TRBJ1-5; v_call: TRBV5-1; clone_size: few; d_call: -
cdr3_nt: TGTGCCAGCAGCCGGGACAGGGGGGCAAATTCACCCCTCCACTTT; cdr3_aa: CASSRDRGANSPLHF; j_call: TRBJ1-6; v_call: TRBV7-3; clone_size: -; d_call: TRBD1
cdr3_nt: TGTGCCAGCAGATTACCGGGACAGGTGAGCGATGAGCAGTTCTTC; cdr3_aa: CASRLPGQVSDEQFF; j_call: TRBJ2-1; v_call: TRBV11-2; clone_size: -; d_call: TRBD1
cdr3_nt: TGTGCCAGCAGTTTCAGGGGGAACTATGGCTACACCTTC; cdr3_aa: CASSFRGNYGYTF; j_call: TRBJ1-2; v_call: TRBV27; clone_size: -; d_call: TRBD1
cdr3_nt: TGTGCCAGCAGCGCATCCAGGGGGTTGGGTGAGACCCAGTACTTC; cdr3_aa: CASSASRGLGETQYF; j_call: TRBJ2-5; v_call: TRBV2; clone_size: -; d_call: TRBD1
cdr3_nt: TGCGCCAGCAGCCAAGTTGGGGGCGACTATGGCTACACCTTC; cdr3_aa: CASSQVGGDYGYTF; j_call: TRBJ1-2; v_call: TRBV4-1; clone_size: -; d_call: -
cdr3_nt: TGTGCCAGCAGCCAGGAATGGACTAGCGGGGGACCTGGCTCCTACAATGAGCAGTTCTTC; cdr3_aa: CASSQEWTSGGPGSYNEQFF; j_call: TRBJ2-1; v_call: TRBV4-2; clone_size: -; d_call: TRBD2